This entry concerns a single TCR beta chain. These data come from a study of blood T cell repertoires in COVID-19. Study-wide background: The United States, Italy and Spain supplied acute and convalescent COVID-19 samples. Nucleic acid was either cDNA or gDNA, and it came from T cells, B-cell-depleted T cells, or PBMCs.

V lost 8 bases and J lost 3, with 16 bases in between. The V gene's germline CDR1 is SGHNT and CDR2 YENEEA. CDR3 size: 15 residues. Original methodology: Reference gene primer amplification gave estimated nucleated cell counts. The data were produced by immunoSEQ multiplex PCR, yet TCRdb's version contains in-frame clones alone and is incomplete. The DNA was the basis for D and trimming; V, J and clone size are from that table. Among approximately 91,000 clones listed, about 80% were seen once. The V gene is TRBV11-3, the J gene TRBJ2-2; D might be TRBD2 (7 bases). The TCR sequence derives from a human donor in a cohort sampled during active COVID-19. The sequenced sample consisted of peripheral blood. Here the CDR3 reads CASGLGGMDTGELFF. The CDR3 bases are TGTGCCAGCGGACTAGGGGGAATGGACACCGGGGAGCTGTTTTTT.